This T cell receptor beta chain was retrieved from a study of T cells after posttransplantation cyclophosphamide. With 0 bases clipped from V and 5 bases from J, the junction kept 12 bases outside the gene matches. CDR1 is SGHTS, CDR2 YDEGEE, per germline. This CDR3 comprises 17 residues. Sequenced by immunoSEQ multiplex PCR; TCRdb stores in-frame clones only, minus some. Of about 32,000 clones listed, 85% to 90% were seen once; the top ten hold under 15%. Sequencing was carried out using PBMCs. The rearrangement uses TRBV5-8 and TRBJ2-7; 9 nucleotides line up with TRBD1. This TCR was recovered from a woman in her 40s with a blood cancer, CMV-positive, and with a related stem cell donor. Written as DNA, the CDR3 is TGTGCCAGCAGCTTGGTGTTGGGGGGGACAGGGAGGAACGAGCAGTACTTC. Translating it yields CASSLVLGGTGRNEQYF. Full variable domain (rest looked up from reference TRBV5-8 and TRBJ2-7): EAGVTQSPTHLIKTRGQQATLRCSPISGHTSVYWYQQALGLGLQFLLWYDEGEERNRGNFPPRFSGRQFPNYSSELNVNALELEDSALYLCASSLVLGGTGRNEQYFGPGTRLTVT.